The 5 T cell receptor beta chains reported below all come from one sample, sequenced in a study of beta chain features in type 1 diabetes. Of the isolated RNA, all was reverse transcribed, and so the sequenced material was expressed TCRB transcripts. Here immunoSEQ multiplex PCR was the method, and the copy in TCRdb shows in-frame clones only, minus some. The table has fewer than 400,000 clones, 7% to 10% seen once; the top ten hold more than 0.8%. Their recognized antigens are unknown. General study findings and limits: Patients with Type 1 diabetes showed moderately but significantly shorter TCRB CDR3s in all four CD4+ subsets.

The sample taken for sequencing was central memory CD4+ T cells from blood. The origin of the receptors is a man aged 25 to 45 with type 1 diabetes.

V is TRBV11-2 and J is TRBJ2-1; the match to TRBD1 covers 8 bases. In germline, CDR1 is SGHAT, CDR2 FQNNGV. The CDR3 totals 16 residues. Trimming cost V 4 bases and J 1 base; bases outside gene matches: 6. CDR3 in amino acids: CASSSGQGGSYNEQFF. CDR3 DNA sequence: TGTGCCAGCAGCTCTGGACAGGGTGGGTCCTACAATGAGCAGTTCTTC.

This clone was seen ten or more times. V and J are TRBV14 and TRBJ2-1; D possibly corresponds to TRBD1 (6 bases). The CDR3 consists of 16 residues. Germline V gene sequence: CDR1 SGHDN, CDR2 FVKESK. V lost 5 bases to trimming and J lost 0 bases, with 14 bases between them. CDR3 nucleotide sequence: TGTGCCAGCAGCGCCCACACAGGGAACTCCTACAATGAGCAGTTCTTC. Translated: CASSAHTGNSYNEQFF.

As to this clone: This likely traces to a read error, being one base from a far larger clone. V and J are TRBV9 and TRBJ2-3; 9 nucleotides match TRBD2. Looked up from germline, CDR1 is SGDLS and CDR2 is YYNGEE. V was pared by 4 bases and J by 1 base, with 1 base of the junction left unmatched. This CDR3 region has 14 residues. CDR3 sequence reads: CASSSSGGTDTQYF. CDR3 coding DNA: TGTGCCAGCAGCTCTAGCGGGGGCACAGATACGCAGTATTTT.

This clone was counted between two and nine times. The chain joins TRBV2 to TRBJ1-6; D call uncertain. The V gene's germline CDR1 is SNHLY and CDR2 FYNNEI. The CDR3 is 15 amino acids. Deletions cut 5 bases from V and 2 bases from J, with 10 bases between. CDR3 DNA sequence: TGTGCCAGCAGTCACGACGCCCCCTATAATTCACCCCTCCACTTT. Translation: CASSHDAPYNSPLHF.

The V call is TRBV4-3, the J call TRBJ1-2; D remains ambiguous. The germline gives CDR1 LGHNA, CDR2 YSLEER. Trimming removed 0 bases at V and 4 bases at J, with 15 bases between. The CDR3 covers 16 residues. The CDR3 spells CASSQDMTASFYGYTF. As DNA, the CDR3 is TGCGCCAGCAGCCAAGATATGACGGCGTCCTTCTATGGCTACACCTTC.